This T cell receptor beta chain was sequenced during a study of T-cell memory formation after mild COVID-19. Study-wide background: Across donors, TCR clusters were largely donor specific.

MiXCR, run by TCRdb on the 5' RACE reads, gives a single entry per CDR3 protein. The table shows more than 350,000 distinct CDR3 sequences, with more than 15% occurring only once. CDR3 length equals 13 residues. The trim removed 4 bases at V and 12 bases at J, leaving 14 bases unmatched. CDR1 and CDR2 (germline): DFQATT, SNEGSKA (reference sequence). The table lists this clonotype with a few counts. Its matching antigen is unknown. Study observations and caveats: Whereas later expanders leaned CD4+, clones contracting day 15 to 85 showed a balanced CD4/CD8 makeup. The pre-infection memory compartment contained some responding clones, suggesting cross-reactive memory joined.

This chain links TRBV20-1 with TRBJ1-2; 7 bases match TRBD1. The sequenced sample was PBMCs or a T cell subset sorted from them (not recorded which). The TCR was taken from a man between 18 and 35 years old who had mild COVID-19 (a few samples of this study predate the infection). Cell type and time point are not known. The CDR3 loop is CSAIKGTVGMHTF. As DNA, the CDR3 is TGCAGTGCTATTAAGGGGACAGTCGGGATGCACACCTTC.